This TCR beta chain was observed in a study of regulatory T cells in long-lasting Graves disease. This clonotype was found a few times. The antigen remains undetermined. Sample time point: newly diagnosed GD, antithyroid drugs for less than 3 months. Isolated PBMC RNA provided the starting material for the TCR library. General study points: Among the persistent patients, 2,741 public clonotypes were shared, more than the approximately 1,000 shared among new patients. There was favoring of TRBV28, TRBJ1-2 and TRBJ2-5 in persistent disease.

Germline CDR1 and CDR2: DFQATT and SNEGSKA (reference sequence). V trimming: 3 bases; J trimming: 0 bases; junction bases outside the gene matches: 5. This CDR3 contains 14 residues. CDR3 regions were amplified by Arm-PCR using iRepertoire HTBI primers to build TCR beta libraries. One entry per CDR3 protein results from TCRdb running MiXCR on the multiplex PCR reads. This sample has hundreds of thousands of distinct CDR3 sequences, with 15% to 20% found just once. The same sample was also used in a study of T cells in Graves' hyperthyroidism and ophthalmopathy. From that paper: It was considered stable Graves' hyperthyroidism when ophthalmopathy did not progress within 18 months.

V gene TRBV20-1 combines with J gene TRBJ2-7, with 7 bases that match TRBD1. The origin of this receptor is a man between 18 and 29 years old with Graves disease. The input for sequencing was peripheral blood mononuclear cells (PBMCs), taken at new diagnosis, from a patient treated with antithyroid drugs. Here the CDR3 reads CSASKGQNSYEQYF. DNA for the CDR3: TGCAGTGCTAGTAAGGGACAGAACTCCTACGAGCAGTACTTC.